The TCR beta chain described here comes from a study of cytomegalovirus exposure and HLA in healthy donors. Repertoires were generated with immunoSEQ multiplex PCR, while TCRdb's copy carries only in-frame clones and drops some. The data hold 110,000 to 150,000 clones, with roughly 93% observed a single time. Separate from the 666-subject first cohort was the approximately 120-subject validation cohort, to which the donors belonged. Comments on this clone: Antigen: not known.

V was clipped by 9 bases and J by 2 bases, with 17 bases between them. The CDR3 is 14 amino acids. Per germline, CDR1 MDHEN and CDR2 SYDVKM. Overall study results and limits: Cytomegalovirus association was listed for about 150 TCR beta chains. In vitro, three CMV-associated chains proved specific for CMV antigens. The tendency of first-cohort TCR clusters to co-occur in the 120 validation repertoires was identified by a subsequent analysis.

Sequencing was performed on PBMCs. The V and J genes are TRBV28 and TRBJ2-7; perhaps TRBD2 as D (5 bases). This clonotype originated in a man younger than 30 in good health and CMV-seropositive. In DNA, the CDR3 is TGTGCCAGGATACGGGGTCCGTTAACCTACGAGCAGTACTTC. This codes for CARIRGPLTYEQYF.